This entry lists 22 T cell receptor beta chains sequenced from one sample in a study of shared clonotypes between healthy human individuals. Measured with immunoSEQ multiplex PCR; TCRdb has only the in-frame clones, and not every one. The sample has roughly 590,000 clones, roughly 95% seen once. CD45RO-negative CD8 cells positively selected for CCR7 made up the naive population, which excluded terminally differentiated effector memory CD45RA+ cells. The specimen was naive CD8+ T cells sorted from blood. The receptor source for this set is a woman aged 30 to 39 in good health.

The rearrangement uses TRBV28 and TRBJ2-1, with 7 bases identical to TRBD2. Trimming took 3 bases from V and 7 from J; bases not matched to a gene: 3. The V gene's germline CDR1 is MDHEN and CDR2 SYDVKM. The length of the CDR3 is 13 residues. The CDR3 DNA reads TGTGCCAGCAGTTTTGGCGGGAGAAATGAGCAGTTCTTC. It codes for CASSFGGRNEQFF.

This clone was found once. The chain combines TRBV2 with TRBJ1-2; D possibly corresponds to TRBD1 (5 bases). CDR1 is SNHLY, CDR2 FYNNEI, per germline. With 0 bases removed from V and 3 bases from J, the gap between germline ends came to 14 bases. CDR3 length: 16 amino acids. CDR3 coding DNA: TGTGCCAGCAGTGAAGCGCGCCAGGGTGGAGACTATGGCTACACCTTC. Protein sequence: CASSEARQGGDYGYTF.

V usage is TRBV30 and J usage is TRBJ2-7; D is perhaps TRBD1 (6 bases). Germline V CDR1 and CDR2: GTSNPN, SVGIG (reference sequence). CDR3 length equals 11 residues. The V end was cut by 2 bases, the J end by 5 bases, with 7 bases between. The CDR3 DNA is TGTGCCTGGAGTCAGGGGAACGAGCAGTACTTC. Amino acids: CAWSQGNEQYF.

The V and J genes are TRBV7-2 and TRBJ1-1; perhaps TRBD1 as D (6 bases). The CDR3 covers 13 residues. Germline CDR1 and CDR2: SGHTA and FQGNSA. The V end was cut by 1 base, the J end by 6 bases, with 9 bases between. CDR3 nucleotides: TGTGCCAGCAGCTTAGTTAGGGGGGCTGAAGCTTTCTTT. Its translation is CASSLVRGAEAFF.

The genes are TRBV5-6 and TRBJ2-5; a possible D gene is TRBD1 (5 bases). V lost 3 bases and J 5 bases, leaving 17 bases between the germline ends. The CDR3 is 15 amino acids. CDR1 SGHDT and CDR2 YYEEEE come from the germline V gene. DNA of the CDR3: TGTGCCAGCAGCTCCGCTCCCGACAGTCGCGAGACCCAGTACTTC. Protein sequence: CASSSAPDSRETQYF.

V gene TRBV30 combines with J gene TRBJ2-5; 9 bases are shared with TRBD2. The CDR3 spans 16 residues. Trimming took 0 bases from V and 4 from J; bases not matched to a gene: 9. CDR1 is GTSNPN and CDR2 is SVGIG in the germline V gene (reference sequence). DNA of the CDR3: TGTGCCTGGAGTGTTTTTGGCGGGAGGGCCCTAGAGACCCAGTACTTC. Protein sequence: CAWSVFGGRALETQYF.

J is TRBJ2-7 and V is TRBV11-2, with TRBD1 matching over 7 bases. Trimming at V came to 4 bases and at J to 0 bases, leaving 6 bases not matched to a gene. There are 15 residues in the CDR3. Germline-derived CDR1 and CDR2 are SGHAT and FQNNGV. The CDR3 is CASSWGQFSSYEQYF. CDR3 in DNA: TGTGCCAGCAGCTGGGGACAGTTCAGCTCCTACGAGCAGTACTTC.

This chain uses TRBV4-1 with TRBJ2-7, with D possibly matching TRBD2 (7 bases). V dropped 3 bases and J dropped 5 bases, with 20 bases sitting between them. Per the germline V gene, CDR1 is MGHRA and CDR2 is YSYEKL. The CDR3 loop spans 16 amino acids. The CDR3 reads CASSHQRGEGLHEQYF. CDR3 bases: TGCGCCAGCAGCCACCAAAGGGGGGAGGGCCTGCACGAGCAGTACTTC.

The chain combines TRBV9 with TRBJ2-3; TRBD2 agrees at 11 bases. Germline trimming cut 3 bases from V and 0 bases from J; bases unmatched to any gene: 3. In germline, CDR1 is SGDLS, CDR2 YYNGEE. The CDR3 is made up of 16 amino acids. The CDR3 DNA sequence: TGTGCCAGCAGCGATTTAGCGGGAGGGAGCACAGATACGCAGTATTTT. Its translation: CASSDLAGGSTDTQYF.

Worth noting for this clone: Different DNA sequences within this sample yield the same CDR3. This chain connects TRBV2 to TRBJ2-1; 11 bases map to TRBD2. The V gene end was trimmed by 4 bases and the J gene end by 7 bases; junction bases not matched to a gene: 0. CDR1 is SNHLY and CDR2 is FYNNEI in the germline V gene. There are 13 residues in the CDR3. This CDR3 reads CASSGTSGNEQFF. In nucleotides, the CDR3 is TGTGCCAGCAGTGGGACTAGCGGGAATGAGCAGTTCTTC.

V usage is TRBV4-1 and J usage is TRBJ2-5; 11 bases agree with TRBD2. The J call is doubtful: the DNA matches TRBJ2-7 better. The CDR3 covers 15 residues. CDR1 and CDR2 (germline): MGHRA, YSYEKL. This CDR3 is CASSQAGTSGYEQYF. The CDR3 coding sequence is TGCGCCAGCAGCCAAGCAGGGACTAGCGGTTACGAGCAGTACTTC.

The chain has TRBV28 and TRBJ2-7; D unresolved. The CDR3 is made up of 16 amino acids. The germline CDR1 and CDR2 sequences are MDHEN and SYDVKM. V lost 3 bases and J lost 3, with 18 bases in between. The CDR3 DNA follows: TGTGCCAGCAGTTTTCAGGTTCAGGCTTCAAACTACGAGCAGTACTTC. This sequence encodes CASSFQVQASNYEQYF. The whole variable domain, filled in from reference TRBV28 and TRBJ2-7, reads DVKVTQSSRYLVKRTGEKVFLECVQDMDHENMFWYRQDPGLGLRLIYFSYDVKMKEKGDIPEGYSVSREKKERFSLILESASTNQTSMYLCASSFQVQASNYEQYFGPGTRLTVT.

The gene calls are TRBV7-3 and TRBJ2-5; maybe TRBD2 (6 bases). Germline CDR1 and CDR2: SGHTA and FQGTGA. Trimming shortened V by 0 bases and J by 2 bases, and 10 bases separated the two germline ends. The CDR3 is made up of 15 amino acids. CDR3 nucleotide sequence: TGTGCCAGCAGCTTAACCGGCGGGAATCAAGAGACCCAGTACTTC. Translating it yields CASSLTGGNQETQYF.

This clone occurred once. This chain joins TRBV5-6 and TRBJ2-3; TRBD1 or TRBD2 may be the D gene (5 bases each). CDR1 and CDR2 from the germline V gene are SGHDT and YYEEEE. Trimming pared 6 bases from V and 3 bases from J, leaving 20 bases between. This CDR3 has 16 amino acids. This CDR3 is CASKQAASGLTDTQYF. The DNA for the CDR3 is TGTGCCAGCAAACAGGCTGCTTCAGGACTTACAGATACGCAGTATTTT.

V gene TRBV10-1 combines with J gene TRBJ2-7; a weak D match, TRBD2 (6 bases). This CDR3 spans 15 amino acids. Germline loops: CDR1 WNHNN, CDR2 SYGVQD (reference sequence). Trimming shortened V by 11 bases and J by 2 bases, and 22 bases separated the two germline ends. The CDR3 reads CAALPGGTRTYEQYF. The CDR3 DNA follows: TGCGCCGCATTACCAGGCGGGACGAGAACCTACGAGCAGTACTTC.

The V call is TRBV13, the J call TRBJ2-5; TRBD1 is a possible D gene (6 bases). The length of the CDR3 is 15 residues. Trimming cost V 4 bases and J 2 bases, with 14 bases left between them. Germline CDR1 PRHDT, CDR2 FYEKMQ (reference sequence). The CDR3 sequence is CASSSGTLKQETQYF. CDR3 sequence (DNA): TGTGCCAGCAGCTCTGGGACACTGAAACAAGAGACCCAGTACTTC. Complete variable domain (other parts from reference TRBV13 and TRBJ2-5): AAGVIQSPRHLIKEKRETATLKCYPIPRHDTVYWYQQGPGQDPQFLISFYEKMQSDKGSIPDRFSAQQFSDYHSELNMSSLELGDSALYFCASSSGTLKQETQYFGPGTRLLVL.

This chain connects TRBV28 to TRBJ2-7; D possibly matches TRBD1 or TRBD2 (6 bases each). Trimming cost V 4 bases and J 7 bases, with 20 bases left between them. This CDR3 has 15 residues. The germline V gene has CDR1 MDHEN and CDR2 SYDVKM. The DNA for the CDR3 is TGTGCCAGCAGTTCCCGCGGGACAAAGAAAAGGGAGCAGTACTTC. Translating it yields CASSSRGTKKREQYF.

This clone came up once. Additional DNA sequences in this sample encode the identical CDR3. The chain employs TRBV5-6 and TRBJ2-7; tentative D call: TRBD2 (6 bases). The length of the CDR3 is 14 residues. Trimming took 4 bases from V and 4 from J, leaving 15 bases between them. CDR1 and CDR2 from the germline V gene are SGHDT and YYEEEE. CDR3 loop: CASSGSGLVYEQYF. In DNA form, the CDR3 reads TGTGCCAGCAGCGGATCGGGACTGGTATACGAGCAGTACTTC.

This chain links TRBV28 with TRBJ1-1; D is possibly TRBD1 (5 bases). The CDR3 is 15 amino acids. Germline-derived CDR1 and CDR2 are MDHEN and SYDVKM. V dropped 2 bases and J dropped 4 bases, with 14 bases sitting between them. The CDR3 sequence: CASSLGSGEITEAFF. Written as DNA, the CDR3 is TGTGCCAGCAGTTTAGGTTCGGGGGAGATCACTGAAGCTTTCTTT.

The chain joins TRBV28 to TRBJ2-3, with TRBD2 matching over 9 bases. From germline, CDR1 is MDHEN and CDR2 SYDVKM. This CDR3 contains 18 residues. V gave up 1 base and J gave up 0 bases; unmatched junction bases: 8. The CDR3 DNA reads as TGTGCCAGCAGTTTATCCCCCAGGACTAGCGTCAGCACAGATACGCAGTATTTT. Its translation: CASSLSPRTSVSTDTQYF.

This chain joins TRBV28 and TRBJ1-2, with D unresolved. The CDR3 runs 11 residues. V lost 3 bases, J lost 6 bases, and 5 bases lay in between. Germline assignment: CDR1 MDHEN and CDR2 SYDVKM. In nucleotides, the CDR3 is TGTGCCAGCAGTTTCTGGAATGGCTACACCTTC. Residues: CASSFWNGYTF.

This clone occurred a few times. This sample also contains other DNA sequences that code for the same CDR3. This chain uses TRBV4-1 with TRBJ2-5, with D tentatively TRBD1 (6 bases). The V and J ends lost 0 bases and 5 bases respectively, with 10 bases between them. CDR3 length: 14 residues. Germline-derived CDR1 and CDR2 are MGHRA and YSYEKL. The CDR3 nucleotides read TGCGCCAGCAGCCAAGATCCAGGGGCGGAGACCCAGTACTTC. As protein: CASSQDPGAETQYF.